Listed here is a single T cell receptor (beta chain). Antigen unknown. One end of the junction is discordant with germline, which a read error may explain. This record comes from a study of blood T cells in healthy people across ages. Study conclusions and caveats: In long-lived donors, naive CD4+ cell counts and diversity exceeded those of aged donors.

Then a second PCR, running roughly 7 to 11 cycles, was carried out with a sample-barcoded 5' primer and a J-beta primer mix. TCRdb called the 5' RACE reads again in MiXCR, with one record for every CDR3 protein. The sample contains 800,000 to 950,000 distinct CDR3 sequences, 36% of which appear only once. The individuals who served as donors were healthy Caucasians living in Russia, aged about 6 to 90. Per-sample PBMC isolation yielded at least 6.5 million cells. This CDR3 region has 16 residues. Germline V lookup: CDR1 SGHVS, CDR2 FQNEAQ. The receptor's source is a man aged 18 to 30 in good health. Sequencing was done on a sample of blood. The V and J genes are TRBV7-8 and TRBJ2-5; 8 positions agree with TRBD1. CDR3 loop: CAGSLGSGGDWETQYF. The CDR3 DNA reads TGTGCCGGCAGCTTAGGATCAGGGGGCGATTGGGAGACCCAGTACTTC.